This T cell receptor (beta chain) was sequenced during a study of T cells in Graves' hyperthyroidism and ophthalmopathy (dated by TCRdb to the late 2010s). Study-wide context: Peripheral blood was collected at initial diagnosis, before any treatment. According to the paper, TCR Vbeta CDR3 sequencing was carried out on about 140 peripheral blood samples, which came from 40 to 45 ophthalmopathy, around 74 hyperthyroidism and around 17 progressor patients. In addition, the study compared T-cell repertoires in thyroid tissue and in blood from six Graves' hyperthyroidism patients. Prospective prediction of ophthalmopathy was tested in an independent validation cohort of about 19 hyperthyroidism patients and some 17 patients who later progressed to ophthalmopathy. TCR V-J signatures able to tell the groups apart were searched for in a discovery cohort of more than 90 patients, of whom about 40 had Graves' ophthalmopathy and roughly 57 had stable Graves' hyperthyroidism. After blood sampling, hyperthyroidism patients were treated with methimazole at a starting dose of 30 mg daily, and ophthalmopathy patients were treated with high-dose intravenous methylprednisolone. The 100 or so discovery patients were divided at random into training and test sets in a 7:3 ratio. Beyond this particular receptor, the publication reports: Ophthalmopathy was separated from stable hyperthyroidism by a 13 V-J signature model, with about 86% sensitivity and just over 81% specificity obtained in cross-validation and 80%/75% obtained in testing. In validation, progression to ophthalmopathy was predicted by the model with 70.59% sensitivity and 72% to 85% specificity, a median of around 6.5 months before onset. Most expanded thyroid clonotypes (frequency above 0.001) were also detected in blood, suggesting blood repertoires may reflect thyroid immune responses. No statistical method was used to fix the sample size in advance, and group allocation was not hidden from the investigators.

The germline V gene specifies SGHVS as CDR1 and FNYEAQ as CDR2. Germline trimming amounts to 5 bases on V and 6 bases on J, with 8 as the count of junction bases outside the gene matches. Reading from cysteine to phenylalanine, the CDR3 counts 15 amino acids. The only DNA kept is the CDR3, 45 bases in frame from the first base. The TCR beta CDR3 regions were amplified from the RNA transcripts. The first round of RT-PCR for the TCR CDR3 was performed with the HTBI primer set and the Qiagen OneStep RT-PCR kit. Libraries were constructed in a second round of multiplex PCR, after which size selection and purification were carried out. Sequencing of the libraries was done on an Illumina HiSeq2000 using paired-end 100 bp reads. In the authors' own workflow: Raw data were processed with SOAPnuke, discarding reads with adapters, uncalled bases, mean Phred below 15, or no exact constant-primer or identifier match. High-quality paired reads were merged with COPE v1.2.5, and unique nucleotide sequences were defined as clonotypes. MiTCR v1.1 was used to align the clonotypes against IMGT TRBV, TRBD and TRBJ reference segments. The analysis included only V-J combinations with a frequency above 0.0001, which together covered roughly 99% of the repertoires. A TCS score was defined as the ratio between F50 (clonal expansion) and ExV (chaos), using BLOSUM62-based TCRdist between CDR3 peptides within each V-J. Welch's t-statistics and random forest reduced some 510 V-J features to around 14, which were used in a naive Bayes classifier (R e1071). TCRdb itself trimmed the public reads at Q25 with fastp, ran MiXCR and retained productive beta chains. Rows with a matching CDR3 protein are joined into one entry that keeps the most common DNA and genes. It is TCRdb's table, rather than the study itself, that gives the V and J calls and clone size. In this sample the table shows about 560,000 distinct CDR3 sequences, around 15% of which occur a single time. Together, the top ten hold more than 15% of the sample.

Worth noting for this clonotype: Its antigen target is currently unknown. Qualities for individual bases were not recorded, and no much larger clone is one base off.

Graves' hyperthyroidism was defined as stable when no progression to ophthalmopathy occurred over 18 months of follow-up. Hyperthyroidism patients were newly diagnosed, had a disease duration of under 2 months, and were aged 18 to 65 years. The study excluded patients with uncontrolled infections, other autoimmune diseases, pregnancy or lactation. Diagnoses were based on clinical symptoms, serum thyroxine and TRAb, thyroid ultrasound and orbital computed tomography. PBMCs were separated from approximately 9.9 ml of fresh peripheral blood using Ficoll-Paque density gradient centrifugation. Total RNA was extracted with Trizol reagent, and quality was checked on an Agilent 2100 Bioanalyzer.

This chain joins TRBV7-6 to TRBJ2-2; a stretch of 8 junction bases matches TRBD2. Sequenced material: blood. The source is a woman aged 18-29 years with Graves' hyperthyroidism. The nucleotides read TGTGCCAGCAGCCCGCCCGGGACTAGATCCGGGGAGCTGTTTTTT. This sequence encodes CASSPPGTRSGELFF.